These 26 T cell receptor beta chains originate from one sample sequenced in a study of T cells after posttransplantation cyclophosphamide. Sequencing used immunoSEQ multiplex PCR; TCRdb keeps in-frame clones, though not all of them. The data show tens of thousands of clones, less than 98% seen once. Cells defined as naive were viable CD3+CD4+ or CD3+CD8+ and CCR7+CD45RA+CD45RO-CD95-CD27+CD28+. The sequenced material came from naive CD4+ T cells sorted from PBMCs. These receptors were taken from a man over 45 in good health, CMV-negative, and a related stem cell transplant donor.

This CDR3 is CASSLMGGETQYF. CDR3 nucleotide sequence: TGTGCCAGCAGCTTAATGGGAGGGGAGACCCAGTACTTC. The chain combines TRBV7-7 with TRBJ2-5, with 7 bases matching TRBD2. The CDR3 contains 13 residues. The germline V gene encodes CDR1 SSHAT and CDR2 FNYEAQ (reference sequence). V lost 2 bases to trimming and J lost 5 bases; unmatched junction nucleotides: 2.

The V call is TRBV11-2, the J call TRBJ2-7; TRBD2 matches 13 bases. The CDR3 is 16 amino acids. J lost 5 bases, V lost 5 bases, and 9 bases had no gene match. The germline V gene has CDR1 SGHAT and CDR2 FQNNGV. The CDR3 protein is CASSRRLAGGGDEQYF. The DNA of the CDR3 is TGTGCCAGCAGCCGGAGACTAGCGGGAGGCGGCGACGAGCAGTACTTC.

CDR3 nucleotide sequence: TGTGCCAGCAGCCCCAATTTAGCTGGCTACACCTTC. Translating it yields CASSPNLAGYTF. V gene TRBV13 combines with J gene TRBJ1-2; no definite D call. Trimming stripped 5 bases from V and 7 bases from J, with 11 bases between. CDR1 and CDR2 from the germline V gene are PRHDT and FYEKMQ (reference sequence). The CDR3 is 12 residues long.

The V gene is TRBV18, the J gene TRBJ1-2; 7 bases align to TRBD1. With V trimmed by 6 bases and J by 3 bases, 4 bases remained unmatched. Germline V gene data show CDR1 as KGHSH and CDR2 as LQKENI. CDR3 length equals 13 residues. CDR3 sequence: CASSLDRDYGYTF. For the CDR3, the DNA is TGTGCCAGCTCGCTTGACAGGGACTATGGCTACACCTTC. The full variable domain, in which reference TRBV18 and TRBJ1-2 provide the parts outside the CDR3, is NAGVMQNPRHLVRRRGQEARLRCSPMKGHSHVYWYRQLPEEGLKFMVYLQKENIIDESGMPKERFSAEFPKEGPSILRIQQVVRGDSAAYFCASSLDRDYGYTFGSGTRLTVV.

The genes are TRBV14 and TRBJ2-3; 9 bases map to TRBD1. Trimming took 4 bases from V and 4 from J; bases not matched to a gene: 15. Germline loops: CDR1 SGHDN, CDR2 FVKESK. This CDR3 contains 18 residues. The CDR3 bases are TGTGCCAGCAGCCGCGGGTACGGGACAGGGTATAGGTCAGATACGCAGTATTTT. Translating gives CASSRGYGTGYRSDTQYF.

The CDR3 region is CASSPGDILEQFF. The CDR3 DNA is TGTGCCAGCAGTCCAGGGGATATTTTGGAGCAGTTCTTC. The chain has TRBV28 and TRBJ2-1; TRBD1 might be the D (6 bases). V gave up 5 bases and J gave up 10 bases, with 15 bases separating them. This CDR3 is built from 13 residues. Looked up from germline, CDR1 is MDHEN and CDR2 is SYDVKM.

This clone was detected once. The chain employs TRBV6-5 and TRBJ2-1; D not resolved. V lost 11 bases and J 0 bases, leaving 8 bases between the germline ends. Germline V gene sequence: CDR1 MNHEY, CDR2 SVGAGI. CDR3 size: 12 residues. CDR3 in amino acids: CAAVSSYNEQFF. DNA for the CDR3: TGTGCCGCCGTCAGCTCCTACAATGAGCAGTTCTTC.

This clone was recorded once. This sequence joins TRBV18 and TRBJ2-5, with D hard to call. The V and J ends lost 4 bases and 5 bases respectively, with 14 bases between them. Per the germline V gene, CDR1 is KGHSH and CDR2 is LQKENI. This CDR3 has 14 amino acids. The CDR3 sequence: CASSLSLVPETQYF. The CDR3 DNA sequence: TGTGCCAGCTCACTTTCCCTAGTTCCCGAGACCCAGTACTTC.

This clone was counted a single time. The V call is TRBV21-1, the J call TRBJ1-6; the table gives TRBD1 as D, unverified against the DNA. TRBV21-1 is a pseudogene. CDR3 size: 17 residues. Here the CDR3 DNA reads TGTGCCAGCAGCCCGTCTACAGGGGGCCGTGTTAATTCACCCCTCCACTTT. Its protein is CASSPSTGGRVNSPLHF.

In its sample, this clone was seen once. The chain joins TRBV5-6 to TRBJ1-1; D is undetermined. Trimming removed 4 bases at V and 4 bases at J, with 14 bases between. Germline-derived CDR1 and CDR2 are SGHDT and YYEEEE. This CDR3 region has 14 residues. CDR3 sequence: CASSPGVDRTEAFF. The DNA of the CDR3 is TGTGCCAGCAGCCCCGGGGTCGACCGCACTGAAGCTTTCTTT.

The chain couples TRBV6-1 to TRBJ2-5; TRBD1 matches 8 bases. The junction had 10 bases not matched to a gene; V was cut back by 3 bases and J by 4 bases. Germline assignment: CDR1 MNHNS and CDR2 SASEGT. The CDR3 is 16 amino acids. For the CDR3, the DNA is TGTGCCAGCAGTGAGCCAGGACAGGGCAGCGGAGAGACCCAGTACTTC. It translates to CASSEPGQGSGETQYF.

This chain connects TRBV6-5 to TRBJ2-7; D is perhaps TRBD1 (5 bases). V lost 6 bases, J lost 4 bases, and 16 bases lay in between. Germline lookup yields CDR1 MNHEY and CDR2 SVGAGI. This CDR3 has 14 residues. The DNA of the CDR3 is TGTGCCAGCAGCTCGCTAGTAGGGGATTACGAGCAGTACTTC. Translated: CASSSLVGDYEQYF.

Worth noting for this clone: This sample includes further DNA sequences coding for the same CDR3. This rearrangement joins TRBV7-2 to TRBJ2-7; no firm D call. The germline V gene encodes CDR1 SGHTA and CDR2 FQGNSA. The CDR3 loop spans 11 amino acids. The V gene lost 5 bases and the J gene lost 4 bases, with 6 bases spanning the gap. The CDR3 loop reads CASSLRYEQYF. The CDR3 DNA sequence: TGTGCCAGCAGCCTAAGATACGAGCAGTACTTC. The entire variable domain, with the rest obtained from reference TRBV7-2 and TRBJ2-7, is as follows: GAGVSQSPSNKVTEKGKDVELRCDPISGHTALYWYRQSLGQGLEFLIYFQGNSAPDKSGLPSDRFSAERTGGSVSTLTIQRTQQEDSAVYLCASSLRYEQYFGPGTRLTVT.

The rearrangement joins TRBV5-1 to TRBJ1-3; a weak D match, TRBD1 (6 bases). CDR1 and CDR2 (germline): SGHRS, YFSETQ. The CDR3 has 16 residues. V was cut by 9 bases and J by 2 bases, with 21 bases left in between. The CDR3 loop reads CATSPGQLRTGNTIYF. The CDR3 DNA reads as TGCGCCACCTCTCCGGGACAACTAAGGACTGGAAACACCATATATTTT.

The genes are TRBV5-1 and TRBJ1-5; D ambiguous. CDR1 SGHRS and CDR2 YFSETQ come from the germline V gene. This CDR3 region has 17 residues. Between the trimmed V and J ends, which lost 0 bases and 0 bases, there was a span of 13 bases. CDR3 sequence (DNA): TGCGCCAGCAGCTTGGCCCAGCAGAGACTTAGCAATCAGCCCCAGCATTTT. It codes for CASSLAQQRLSNQPQHF.

CDR3 sequence: CASGLSSSYNEQFF. Here the CDR3 DNA reads TGTGCTAGTGGTTTGTCTTCCTCCTACAATGAGCAGTTCTTC. This rearrangement joins TRBV12-5 to TRBJ2-1; D gene ambiguous. Trimming stripped 2 bases from V and 0 bases from J, with 5 bases between. The germline gives CDR1 LGHNT, CDR2 FRNRAP. The CDR3 is 14 residues long. The full variable domain, completed using reference TRBV12-5 and TRBJ2-1, is DARVTQTPRHKVTEMGQEVTMRCQPILGHNTVFWYRQTMMQGLELLAYFRNRAPLDDSGMPKDRFSAEMPDATLATLKIQPSEPRDSAVYFCASGLSSSYNEQFFGPGTRLTVL.

CDR3 DNA: TGCGCCAGCAGCTTGGAGGGACAAGGATATGGCTACACCTTC. Its protein is CASSLEGQGYGYTF. The chain couples TRBV5-1 to TRBJ1-2, with D tentatively TRBD1 (6 bases). Germline assignment: CDR1 SGHRS and CDR2 YFSETQ. Trimming shortened V by 0 bases and J by 5 bases, and 11 bases separated the two germline ends. The CDR3 covers 14 residues.

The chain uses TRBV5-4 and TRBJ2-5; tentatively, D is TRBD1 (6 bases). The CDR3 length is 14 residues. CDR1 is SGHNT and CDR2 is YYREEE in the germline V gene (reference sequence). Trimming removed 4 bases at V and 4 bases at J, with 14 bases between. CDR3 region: CASSPQGPRETQYF. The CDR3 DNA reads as TGTGCCAGCAGCCCACAGGGCCCCCGAGAGACCCAGTACTTC.

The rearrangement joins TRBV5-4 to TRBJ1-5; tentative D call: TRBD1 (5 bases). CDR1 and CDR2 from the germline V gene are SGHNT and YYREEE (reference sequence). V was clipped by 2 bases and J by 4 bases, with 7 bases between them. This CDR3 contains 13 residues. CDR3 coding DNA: TGTGCCAGCAGCTTTGACAGAAATCAGCCCCAGCATTTT. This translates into CASSFDRNQPQHF.

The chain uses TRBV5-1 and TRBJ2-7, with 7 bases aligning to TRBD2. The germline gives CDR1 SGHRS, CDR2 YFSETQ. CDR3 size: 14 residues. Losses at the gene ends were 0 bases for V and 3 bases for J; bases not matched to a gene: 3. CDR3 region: CASSLVAGDYEQYF. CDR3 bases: TGCGCCAGCAGCTTGGTGGCGGGGGACTACGAGCAGTACTTC.

In DNA, the CDR3 is TGTGCCAGCACCTTTCAAGCCTACCGGGACTCAACGAGGGATGAGCAGTTCTTC. Amino acid sequence: CASTFQAYRDSTRDEQFF. The V and J genes are TRBV11-2 and TRBJ2-1, with D tentatively TRBD2 (6 bases). Per germline, CDR1 SGHAT and CDR2 FQNNGV. The CDR3 has 18 residues. V was clipped by 7 bases and J by 8 bases, with 30 bases between them.

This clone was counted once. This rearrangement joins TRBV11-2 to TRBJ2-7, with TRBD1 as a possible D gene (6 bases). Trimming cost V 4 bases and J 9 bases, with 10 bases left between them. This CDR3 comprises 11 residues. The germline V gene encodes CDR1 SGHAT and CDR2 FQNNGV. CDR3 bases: TGTGCCAGCAGCTGGGGGCGCGGGCAGTACTTC. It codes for CASSWGRGQYF.

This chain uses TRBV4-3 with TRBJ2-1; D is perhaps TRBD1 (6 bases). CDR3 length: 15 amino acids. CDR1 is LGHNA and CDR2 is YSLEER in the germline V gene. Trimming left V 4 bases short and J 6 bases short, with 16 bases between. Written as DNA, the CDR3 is TGCGCCAGCAGCCCCCAGGGGACACTATCCAATGAGCAGTTCTTC. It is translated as CASSPQGTLSNEQFF.

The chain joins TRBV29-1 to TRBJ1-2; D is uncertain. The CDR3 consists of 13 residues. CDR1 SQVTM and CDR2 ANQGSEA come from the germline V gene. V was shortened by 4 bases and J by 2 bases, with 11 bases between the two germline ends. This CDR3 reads CSVVSGLNYGYTF. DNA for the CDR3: TGCAGCGTTGTAAGCGGTCTAAACTATGGCTACACCTTC.

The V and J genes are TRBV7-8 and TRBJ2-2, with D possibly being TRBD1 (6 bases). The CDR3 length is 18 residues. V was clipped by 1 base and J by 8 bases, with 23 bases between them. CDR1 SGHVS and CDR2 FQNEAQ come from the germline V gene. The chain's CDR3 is CASSLVTPGQDYRGELFF. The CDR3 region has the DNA TGTGCCAGCAGCTTAGTGACCCCGGGACAAGACTATCGGGGGGAGCTGTTTTTT.

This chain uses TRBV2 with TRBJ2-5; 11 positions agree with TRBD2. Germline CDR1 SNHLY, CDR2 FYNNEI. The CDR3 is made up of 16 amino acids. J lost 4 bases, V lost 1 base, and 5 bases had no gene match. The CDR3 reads CASSEEALAGAETQYF. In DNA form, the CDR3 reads TGTGCCAGCAGTGAAGAAGCACTAGCGGGGGCAGAGACCCAGTACTTC.